The clone carrying this T cell receptor beta chain was detected ten times or more. The antigen is not known. This sample is part of a study of T cell repertoires in cytomegalovirus infection. TCRdb analysed the reads with MiXCR anew, one entry per CDR3 protein. The sample yields over 95,000 distinct CDR3 sequences, roughly 31% seen once. General study points: Cumulative public TCR beta family frequency identified CMV carriers with the relevant HLA.

Sequences were derived from CD8+ T cells from cultured PBMCs, sampled from culture after CMV antigen stimulation. This TCR was recovered from a human donor in good health (CMV status not recorded). Some clones in this sample may be carry-over from other donors' samples.

CDR3 sequence (DNA): TGTGCTAGTGGTTCCCATGCAGGGCCGAACACCGGGGAGCTGTTTTTT. Its protein is CASGSHAGPNTGELFF. The rearrangement uses TRBV12-5 and TRBJ2-2, with D maybe TRBD1 (5 bases). This CDR3 region has 16 residues. V shed 4 bases and J shed 0 bases, with 12 bases lying between them. Looked up from germline, CDR1 is LGHNT and CDR2 is FRNRAP.